Listed here are 25 T cell receptor beta chains from one sample, sequenced in a study of technical replicates of blood from several donors. The table came from immunoSEQ multiplex PCR; TCRdb's copy has only in-frame clones and leaves some out. The data hold approximately 69,000 clones, with over 75% observed a single time. Sample: PBMCs. The receptors stem from a human donor in good health. Some clones in this sample may be carry-over from other donors' samples.

The chain has TRBV6-1 and TRBJ1-1; no definite D call. V dropped 0 bases and J dropped 1 base, with 6 bases sitting between them. The CDR3 covers 14 residues. CDR1 and CDR2 from the germline V gene are MNHNS and SASEGT. The CDR3 loop reads CASSEAATNTEAFF. The CDR3 DNA sequence: TGTGCCAGCAGTGAAGCCGCTACGAACACTGAAGCTTTCTTT.

V usage is TRBV5-1 and J usage is TRBJ1-2; 7 positions agree with TRBD1. CDR3 length: 15 residues. Germline V gene sequence: CDR1 SGHRS, CDR2 YFSETQ. The J segment lost 6 bases and the V segment lost 0 bases, leaving 8 bases of the junction unmatched. This chain's CDR3 is CASSLGSGQTHGYTF. CDR3 DNA: TGCGCCAGCAGCTTGGGGTCGGGACAGACTCATGGCTACACCTTC.

The genes are TRBV2 and TRBJ2-1; 7 bases match TRBD2. V gave up 8 bases and J gave up 2 bases; unmatched junction bases: 6. The germline V gene has CDR1 SNHLY and CDR2 FYNNEI. This CDR3 is built from 14 residues. The CDR3 loop is CASEAGVTYNEQFF. CDR3 nucleotides: TGTGCCAGCGAGGCGGGGGTGACCTACAATGAGCAGTTCTTC. The entire variable domain, with the rest obtained from reference TRBV2 and TRBJ2-1, is as follows: EPEVTQTPSHQVTQMGQEVILRCVPISNHLYFYWYRQILGQKVEFLVSFYNNEISEKSEIFDDQFSVERPDGSNFTLKIRSTKLEDSAMYFCASEAGVTYNEQFFGPGTRLTVL.

This chain connects TRBV5-6 to TRBJ2-4; D is unclear. Germline V gene sequence: CDR1 SGHDT, CDR2 YYEEEE. Trimming took 1 base from V and 5 from J, leaving 7 bases between them. The CDR3 is 13 amino acids. CDR3 loop: CASSLIRENIQYF. CDR3 nucleotides: TGTGCCAGCAGCTTGATCCGGGAAAACATTCAGTACTTC.

The chain joins TRBV6-5 to TRBJ2-7, with 9 bases matching TRBD2. Germline-derived CDR1 and CDR2 are MNHEY and SVGAGI. This CDR3 region has 13 residues. V shed 7 bases, J shed 4 bases, and the junction held 5 bases outside the gene matches. This CDR3 reads CASTFSGSYEQYF. The CDR3 DNA sequence: TGTGCCAGCACTTTTAGCGGGAGTTACGAGCAGTACTTC.

The chain is built from TRBV12-5 and TRBJ2-1; the match to TRBD2 covers 10 bases. The CDR3 contains 16 residues. The trim removed 5 bases at V and 4 bases at J, leaving 8 bases unmatched. The germline CDR1 and CDR2 sequences are LGHNT and FRNRAP. The CDR3 spells CASGAESGRGYNEQFF. In nucleotides, the CDR3 is TGTGCTAGTGGTGCCGAGAGCGGGAGGGGTTACAATGAGCAGTTCTTC.

This chain connects TRBV7-2 to TRBJ1-2; 7 bases fit TRBD1. Germline-derived CDR1 and CDR2 are SGHTA and FQGNSA. The J segment lost 5 bases and the V segment lost 1 base, leaving 4 bases of the junction unmatched. The CDR3 is made up of 14 amino acids. Here the CDR3 reads CASSLVDRPYGYTF. In DNA form, the CDR3 reads TGTGCCAGCAGCTTAGTGGACAGGCCGTATGGCTACACCTTC.

The chain is built from TRBV5-1 and TRBJ1-1, with 7 bases lining up with TRBD1. Germline trimming cut 3 bases from V and 5 bases from J; bases unmatched to any gene: 4. In germline, CDR1 is SGHRS, CDR2 YFSETQ. The CDR3 consists of 13 residues. CDR3 loop: CASSSTGVTEAFF. For the CDR3, the DNA is TGCGCCAGCAGCTCCACAGGGGTTACTGAAGCTTTCTTT.

The rearrangement joins TRBV6-6 to TRBJ2-3; D gene unclear. The CDR3 is 11 amino acids. Germline loops: CDR1 MNHNY, CDR2 SVGAGI (reference sequence). V was shortened by 10 bases and J by 6 bases, with 11 bases between the two germline ends. The CDR3 region has the DNA TGTGCCATCTCCCGGTCGGATACGCAGTATTTT. It encodes CAISRSDTQYF.

This clone has just one count. The chain links TRBV2 to TRBJ2-1; the D gene is possibly TRBD2 (5 bases). Trimming cost V 6 bases and J 4 bases, with 19 bases left between them. Per the germline V gene, CDR1 is SNHLY and CDR2 is FYNNEI. The CDR3 has 16 residues. The CDR3 loop is CASRAGLAPNYNEQFF. CDR3 DNA: TGTGCCAGCAGGGCTGGACTGGCCCCGAATTACAATGAGCAGTTCTTC.

This clone was detected only once. The gene calls are TRBV11-2 and TRBJ1-1; unclear D gene. The V and J ends lost 1 base and 7 bases respectively, with 10 bases between them. This CDR3 contains 13 residues. Germline CDR1 and CDR2: SGHAT and FQNNGV. The CDR3 region is CASSLGGELEAFF. The CDR3 DNA is TGTGCCAGCAGCTTAGGTGGAGAGCTTGAAGCTTTCTTT. The complete variable domain, with remaining parts taken from reference TRBV11-2 and TRBJ1-1, reads EAGVAQSPRYKIIEKRQSVAFWCNPISGHATLYWYQQILGQGPKLLIQFQNNGVVDDSQLPKDRFSAERLKGVDSTLKIQPAKLEDSAVYLCASSLGGELEAFFGQGTRLTVV.

The chain couples TRBV9 to TRBJ2-7; the D gene is possibly TRBD2 (6 bases). V shed 4 bases and J shed 2 bases, with 13 bases lying between them. Germline loops: CDR1 SGDLS, CDR2 YYNGEE. This CDR3 contains 14 residues. The CDR3 sequence: CASSPLRGTYEQYF. CDR3 coding DNA: TGTGCCAGCAGCCCCCTCCGGGGGACCTACGAGCAGTACTTC.

The chain recombines TRBV13 with TRBJ2-3; D is possibly TRBD2 (7 bases). Germline CDR1 is PRHDT and CDR2 is FYEKMQ (reference sequence). Trimming left V 5 bases short and J 1 base short, with 13 bases between. The CDR3 runs to 15 residues. The DNA for the CDR3 is TGTGCCAGCAGCCCGAGGGGGGGCGGCACAGATACGCAGTATTTT. Protein: CASSPRGGGTDTQYF.

This sequence joins TRBV5-4 and TRBJ2-5; possibly TRBD2 for D (6 bases). CDR1 SGHNT and CDR2 YYREEE come from the germline V gene (reference sequence). This CDR3 is 14 amino acids long. Between the trimmed V and J ends, which lost 4 bases and 1 base, there was a span of 11 bases. CDR3 protein: CASSGGTFQETQYF. CDR3 sequence (DNA): TGTGCCAGCAGCGGTGGGACTTTCCAAGAGACCCAGTACTTC.

The chain employs TRBV10-3 and TRBJ1-3, with TRBD1 matching over 7 bases. Unmatched junction bases numbered 17, after V lost 6 bases and J lost 0 bases. From germline, CDR1 is ENHRY and CDR2 SYGVKD. The CDR3 totals 19 residues. The CDR3 loop is CAISKWQGVLPSSGNTIYF. The CDR3 DNA follows: TGTGCCATCAGCAAATGGCAGGGGGTGCTTCCGAGCTCTGGAAACACCATATATTTT.

V usage is TRBV28 and J usage is TRBJ2-7, with TRBD2 as a possible D gene (7 bases). V shed 2 bases and J shed 7 bases, with 27 bases lying between them. In germline, CDR1 is MDHEN, CDR2 SYDVKM. The CDR3 consists of 18 residues. DNA for the CDR3: TGTGCCAGCAGTTTAGGGGGCGGGGCTAGCGGAGGGGTTAGAGAGCAGTACTTC. It specifies CASSLGGGASGGVREQYF.

V usage is TRBV5-6 and J usage is TRBJ2-1; 7 bases align to TRBD2. V was pared by 5 bases and J by 5 bases, with 7 bases of the junction left unmatched. This CDR3 has 14 amino acids. Germline CDR1 is SGHDT and CDR2 is YYEEEE. The DNA for the CDR3 is TGTGCCAGCAGGTGGGAGGGGAGGAACAATGAGCAGTTCTTC. This encodes CASRWEGRNNEQFF.

The chain is built from TRBV9 and TRBJ2-1, with 8 positions matching TRBD1. Germline assignment: CDR1 SGDLS and CDR2 YYNGEE. The CDR3 extends over 15 amino acids. The V gene end was trimmed by 4 bases and the J gene end by 1 base; junction bases not matched to a gene: 4. The CDR3 DNA reads as TGTGCCAGCAGCTCCGGGACAGGTTCCTACAATGAGCAGTTCTTC. Its protein product is CASSSGTGSYNEQFF.

The chain has TRBV7-9 and TRBJ2-1; the D gene is possibly TRBD2 (5 bases). Trimming shortened V by 0 bases and J by 6 bases, and 6 bases separated the two germline ends. Germline V gives CDR1 SEHNR, CDR2 FQNEAQ (reference sequence). The CDR3 loop spans 13 amino acids. The CDR3 region has the DNA TGTGCCAGCAGCTTAGCACTAGGCAATGAGCAGTTCTTC. Translation gives CASSLALGNEQFF. The full variable domain, in which reference TRBV7-9 and TRBJ2-1 provide the parts outside the CDR3, is DTGVSQNPRHKITKRGQNVTFRCDPISEHNRLYWYRQTLGQGPEFLTYFQNEAQLEKSRLLSDRFSAERPKGSFSTLEIQRTEQGDSAMYLCASSLALGNEQFFGPGTRLTVL.

Regarding this clone: Distinct nucleotide sequences in the sample also encode this CDR3. The rearrangement links TRBV18 to TRBJ1-1; tentative D call: TRBD1 (5 bases). Germline V CDR1 and CDR2: KGHSH, LQKENI. The CDR3 contains 13 residues. V was clipped by 3 bases and J by 0 bases, with 5 bases between them. The CDR3 nucleotides are TGTGCCAGCTCACCGACAGTGAACACTGAAGCTTTCTTT. Translation: CASSPTVNTEAFF.

V gene TRBV18 combines with J gene TRBJ2-7; a possible D gene is TRBD1 (5 bases). This CDR3 region has 15 residues. Looked up from germline, CDR1 is KGHSH and CDR2 is LQKENI. V lost 5 bases and J lost 6, with 20 bases in between. This CDR3 reads CASSYLPGKGLEQYF. The CDR3 bases are TGTGCCAGCTCATACCTTCCAGGGAAGGGTCTCGAGCAGTACTTC.

This chain connects TRBV9 to TRBJ1-2, with TRBD1 identical over 9 bases. The CDR3 is 18 residues long. V was pared by 0 bases and J by 2 bases, with 11 bases of the junction left unmatched. Germline V gene sequence: CDR1 SGDLS, CDR2 YYNGEE. CDR3 loop: CASSVGILGQGRNYGYTF. DNA for the CDR3: TGTGCCAGCAGCGTAGGAATTCTCGGACAGGGGAGAAACTATGGCTACACCTTC.

The rearrangement joins TRBV12-2 to TRBJ2-7; the DNA was not used to check the table's D call, TRBD2. TRBV12-2 is termed a pseudogene. The CDR3 is 16 amino acids. The CDR3 sequence is CASRLVFWGGPHEQYF. In DNA, the CDR3 is TGTGCAAGTCGCTTAGTCTTTTGGGGGGGGCCCCACGAGCAGTACTTC.

The chain recombines TRBV11-2 with TRBJ2-1; D is possibly TRBD2 (6 bases). This CDR3 has 12 residues. CDR1 is SGHAT and CDR2 is FQNNGV in the germline V gene. Trimming removed 5 bases from V and 9 bases from J, with 11 bases in between. CDR3: CASSRLGLEQFF. The CDR3 region has the DNA TGTGCCAGCAGCCGACTAGGACTTGAGCAGTTCTTC.

The J gene is TRBJ1-2, the V gene TRBV5-1; a possible D gene is TRBD1 (5 bases). The CDR3 is made up of 14 amino acids. Germline V gene lookup returns CDR1 SGHRS and CDR2 YFSETQ. Between the trimmed V and J ends, which lost 6 bases and 2 bases, there was a span of 14 bases. CDR3: CASTKTRGNYGYTF. The CDR3 nucleotides read TGCGCCAGCACCAAAACGCGGGGCAACTATGGCTACACCTTC.